The 10 T cell receptor beta chains in this list originate from one sample, sequenced in a study of shared clonotypes between healthy human individuals. Data came from immunoSEQ multiplex PCR; TCRdb stores just in-frame clones and leaves some out. The data contain some 380,000 clones, just over 95% of them singletons. Source material: memory CD8+ T cells sorted from blood. Subset specified: CD45RO+ cells pooled with CCR7-negative TemRA cells. These receptors were obtained from a man aged 30 to 45 in good health.

V gene TRBV6-1 combines with J gene TRBJ2-7; possibly TRBD2 for D (6 bases). The CDR3 is made up of 13 amino acids. The germline V gene has CDR1 MNHNS and CDR2 SASEGT. The germline V and J ends were trimmed by 6 bases and 3 bases, with 12 bases remaining between them. In nucleotides, the CDR3 is TGTGCCAGCAGGGAGGGGCCTTTCTACGAGCAGTACTTC. Amino acids: CASREGPFYEQYF.

This chain links TRBV27 with TRBJ2-4; TRBD1 matches at 8 bases. The CDR3 is made up of 16 amino acids. V lost 7 bases to trimming and J lost 1 base; unmatched junction nucleotides: 9. Germline CDR1 and CDR2: MNHEY and SMNVEV (reference sequence). This CDR3 reads CASIQTGGSAKNIQYF. The CDR3 DNA reads as TGTGCCAGCATACAAACAGGGGGTTCGGCCAAAAACATTCAGTACTTC.

J is TRBJ2-5 and V is TRBV10-3, with D perhaps TRBD1 (5 bases). V shed 8 bases and J shed 2 bases, with 18 bases lying between them. The CDR3 covers 15 residues. CDR1 ENHRY and CDR2 SYGVKD come from the germline V gene. CDR3 bases: TGTGCCATCGGGGAAGGGAAGGGGCCTCAAGAGACCCAGTACTTC. It codes for CAIGEGKGPQETQYF.

This chain joins TRBV11-2 and TRBJ2-7; a weak D match, TRBD1 (6 bases). Trimming shortened V by 1 base and J by 3 bases, and 7 bases separated the two germline ends. The length of the CDR3 is 13 residues. Germline V gene lookup returns CDR1 SGHAT and CDR2 FQNNGV. The chain's CDR3 is CASSLGTVYEQYF. The CDR3 DNA sequence: TGTGCCAGCAGCTTAGGGACAGTCTACGAGCAGTACTTC.

The chain is built from TRBV6-6 and TRBJ1-5, with TRBD1 as a possible D gene (6 bases). The CDR3 is 15 amino acids. Trimming shortened V by 2 bases and J by 4 bases, and 12 bases separated the two germline ends. The germline CDR1 and CDR2 sequences are MNHNY and SVGAGI (reference sequence). CDR3 loop: CASSYGGLVNQPQHF. CDR3 in DNA: TGTGCCAGCAGTTACGGGGGGCTAGTGAATCAGCCCCAGCATTTT.

With respect to this clone: Additional DNA sequences in this sample encode the identical CDR3. V and J are TRBV5-1 and TRBJ2-5; 7 positions match TRBD2. J lost 1 base, V lost 0 bases, and 0 bases had no gene match. The germline V gene has CDR1 SGHRS and CDR2 YFSETQ. This CDR3 comprises 14 residues. The DNA for the CDR3 is TGCGCCAGCAGCTTGGGACTAGCCCAAGAGACCCAGTACTTC. It specifies CASSLGLAQETQYF.

The V gene is TRBV28, the J gene TRBJ1-5; D is unclear. Germline CDR1 reads MDHEN; CDR2 reads SYDVKM. The CDR3 is 13 residues long. Deletions cut 3 bases from V and 4 bases from J, with 7 bases between. The CDR3, as DNA: TGTGCCAGCAGTTTTCAGTTGAATCAGCCCCAGCATTTT. Its translation is CASSFQLNQPQHF.

The chain combines TRBV7-3 with TRBJ2-7; 7 positions match TRBD1. CDR3 length: 10 amino acids. The junction had 5 bases not matched to a gene; V was cut back by 9 bases and J by 9 bases. CDR1 SGHTA and CDR2 FQGTGA come from the germline V gene. CDR3 DNA sequence: TGTGCCAGGAGGGGGCGCGGGCAGTACTTC. This encodes CARRGRGQYF.

V and J are TRBV5-1 and TRBJ2-1; D unclear. Trimming left V 1 base short and J 1 base short, with 24 bases between. The germline V gene encodes CDR1 SGHRS and CDR2 YFSETQ. The CDR3 has 20 amino acids. The CDR3 spells CASSLSRSKARLRSYNEQFF. Here the CDR3 DNA reads TGCGCCAGCAGCTTGAGCCGGAGTAAGGCCCGTCTAAGGTCCTACAATGAGCAGTTCTTC.

J is TRBJ2-7 and V is TRBV25-1; no firm D call. This CDR3 has 12 amino acids. The germline V gene encodes CDR1 MGHDK and CDR2 SYGVNS. Trimming shortened V by 8 bases and J by 2 bases, and 10 bases separated the two germline ends. CDR3 bases: TGTGCCAGCCTTGGCAGTACCTACGAGCAGTACTTC. It is translated as CASLGSTYEQYF.